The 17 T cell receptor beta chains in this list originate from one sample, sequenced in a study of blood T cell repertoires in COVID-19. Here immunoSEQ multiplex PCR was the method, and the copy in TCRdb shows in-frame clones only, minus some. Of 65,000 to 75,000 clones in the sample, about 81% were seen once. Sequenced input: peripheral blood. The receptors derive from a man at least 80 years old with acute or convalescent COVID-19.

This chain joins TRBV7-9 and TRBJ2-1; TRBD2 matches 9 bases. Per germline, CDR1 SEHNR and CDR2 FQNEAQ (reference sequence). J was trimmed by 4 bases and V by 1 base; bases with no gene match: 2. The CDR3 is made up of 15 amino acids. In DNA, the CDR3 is TGTGCCAGCAGCTTAGTACTAGCGGGTTACAATGAGCAGTTCTTC. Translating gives CASSLVLAGYNEQFF.

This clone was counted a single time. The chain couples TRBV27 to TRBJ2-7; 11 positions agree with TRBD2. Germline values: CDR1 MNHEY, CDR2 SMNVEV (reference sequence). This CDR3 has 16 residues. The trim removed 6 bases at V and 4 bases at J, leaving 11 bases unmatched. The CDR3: CASSHLTGTSGYEQYF. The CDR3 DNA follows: TGTGCCAGCAGCCACCTAACCGGGACTAGCGGATACGAGCAGTACTTC.

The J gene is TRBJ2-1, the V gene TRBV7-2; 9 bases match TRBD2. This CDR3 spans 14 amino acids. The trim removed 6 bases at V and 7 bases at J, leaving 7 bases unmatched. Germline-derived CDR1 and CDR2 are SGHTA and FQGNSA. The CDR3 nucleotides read TGTGCCAGCAGGCCTGGACTAGCGAATAATGAGCAGTTCTTC. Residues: CASRPGLANNEQFF.

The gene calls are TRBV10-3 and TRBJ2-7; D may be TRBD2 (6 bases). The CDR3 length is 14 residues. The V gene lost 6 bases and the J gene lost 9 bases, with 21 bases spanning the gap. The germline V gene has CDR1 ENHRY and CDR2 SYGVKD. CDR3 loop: CAIRPDGTGDSQYF. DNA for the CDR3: TGTGCCATCAGGCCCGACGGGACGGGAGATTCGCAGTACTTC.

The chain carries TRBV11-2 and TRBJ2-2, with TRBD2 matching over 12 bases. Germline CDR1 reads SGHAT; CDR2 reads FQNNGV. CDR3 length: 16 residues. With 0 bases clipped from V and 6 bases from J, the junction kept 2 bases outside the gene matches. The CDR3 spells CASSLDRLAGAGELFF. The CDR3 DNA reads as TGTGCCAGCAGCTTAGATCGACTAGCGGGAGCCGGGGAGCTGTTTTTT.

The CDR3 DNA sequence: TGCAGTGCTAGAACTAGCGAGCAGTACTTC. It yields the protein CSARTSEQYF. The V call is TRBV20-1, the J call TRBJ2-7, with D possibly being TRBD2 (5 bases). V lost 2 bases and J lost 6, with 5 bases in between. Germline lookup yields CDR1 DFQATT and CDR2 SNEGSKA (reference sequence). The CDR3 has 10 residues.

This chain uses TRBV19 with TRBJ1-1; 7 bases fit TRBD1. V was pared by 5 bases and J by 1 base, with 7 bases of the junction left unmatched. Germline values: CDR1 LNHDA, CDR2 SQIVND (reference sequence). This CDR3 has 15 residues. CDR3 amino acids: CASSSPGTANTEAFF. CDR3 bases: TGTGCCAGTAGTTCTCCCGGGACAGCGAACACTGAAGCTTTCTTT.

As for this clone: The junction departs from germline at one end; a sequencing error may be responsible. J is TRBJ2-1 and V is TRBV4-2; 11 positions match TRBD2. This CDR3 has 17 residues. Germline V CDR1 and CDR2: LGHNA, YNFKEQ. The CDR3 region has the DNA TGTGCCAGCAGTCAAGAAGGGTCTAGCGGGAGGTGGAATGAGCAGTTCTTC. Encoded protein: CASSQEGSSGRWNEQFF.

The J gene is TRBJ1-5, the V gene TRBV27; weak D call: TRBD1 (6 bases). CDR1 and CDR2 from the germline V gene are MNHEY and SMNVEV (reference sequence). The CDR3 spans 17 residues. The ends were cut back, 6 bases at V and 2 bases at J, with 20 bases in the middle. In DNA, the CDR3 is TGTGCCAGCAGGTCCGACGCGGCGGGGGCCGGCAATCAGCCCCAGCATTTT. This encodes CASRSDAAGAGNQPQHF.

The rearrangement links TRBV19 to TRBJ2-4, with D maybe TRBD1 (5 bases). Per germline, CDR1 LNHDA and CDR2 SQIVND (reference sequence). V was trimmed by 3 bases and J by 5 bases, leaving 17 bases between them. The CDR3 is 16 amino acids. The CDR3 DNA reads TGTGCCAGTAGTATTAGAGTGGGCCAGGGCCAAAACATTCAGTACTTC. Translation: CASSIRVGQGQNIQYF.

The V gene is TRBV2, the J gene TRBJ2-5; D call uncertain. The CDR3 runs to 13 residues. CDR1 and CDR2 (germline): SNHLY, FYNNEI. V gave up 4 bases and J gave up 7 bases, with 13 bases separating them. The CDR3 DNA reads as TGTGCCAGCAGTGGTCGGCAGGTAGTGACCCAGTACTTC. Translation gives CASSGRQVVTQYF.

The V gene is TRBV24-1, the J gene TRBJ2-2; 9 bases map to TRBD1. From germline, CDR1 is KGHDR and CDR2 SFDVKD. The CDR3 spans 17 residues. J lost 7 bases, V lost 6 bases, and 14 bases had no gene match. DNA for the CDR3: TGTGCCACCAGTACATCCGGGACAGGGCCCCTCAGCGGGGAGCTGTTTTTT. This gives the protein CATSTSGTGPLSGELFF.

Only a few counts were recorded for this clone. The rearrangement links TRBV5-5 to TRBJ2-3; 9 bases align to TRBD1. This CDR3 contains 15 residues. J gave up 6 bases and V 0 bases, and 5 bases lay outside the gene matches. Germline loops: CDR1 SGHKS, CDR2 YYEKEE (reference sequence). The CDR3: CASSLAQGAGDTQYF. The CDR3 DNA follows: TGTGCCAGCAGCTTGGCACAGGGGGCGGGTGATACGCAGTATTTT. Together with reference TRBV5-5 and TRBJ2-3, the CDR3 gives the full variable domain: DAGVTQSPTHLIKTRGQQVTLRCSPISGHKSVSWYQQVLGQGPQFIFQYYEKEERGRGNFPDRFSARQFPNYSSELNVNALLLGDSALYLCASSLAQGAGDTQYFGPGTRLTVL.

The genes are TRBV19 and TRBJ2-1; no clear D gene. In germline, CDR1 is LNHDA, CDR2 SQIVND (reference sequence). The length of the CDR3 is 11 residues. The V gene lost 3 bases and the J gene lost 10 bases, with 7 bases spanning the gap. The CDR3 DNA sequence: TGTGCCAGTAGTATCCAGCGCGAGCAGTTCTTC. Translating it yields CASSIQREQFF.

CDR3 coding DNA: TGTGCCAGCAGCCCCTTACTAGCGGTTACAGATACGCAGTATTTT. It is translated as CASSPLLAVTDTQYF. The chain employs TRBV9 and TRBJ2-3; the match to TRBD2 covers 8 bases. CDR1 and CDR2 from the germline V gene are SGDLS and YYNGEE. This CDR3 comprises 15 residues. With 4 bases clipped from V and 3 bases from J, the junction kept 7 bases outside the gene matches.

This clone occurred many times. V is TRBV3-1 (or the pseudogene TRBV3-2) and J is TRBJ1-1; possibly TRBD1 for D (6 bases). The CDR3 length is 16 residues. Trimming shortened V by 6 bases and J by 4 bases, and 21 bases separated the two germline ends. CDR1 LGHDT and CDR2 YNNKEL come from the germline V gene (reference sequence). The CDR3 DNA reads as TGTGCCAGCAGTCGCTCACAGGGTTTTAGGAGCACTGAAGCTTTCTTT. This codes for CASSRSQGFRSTEAFF.

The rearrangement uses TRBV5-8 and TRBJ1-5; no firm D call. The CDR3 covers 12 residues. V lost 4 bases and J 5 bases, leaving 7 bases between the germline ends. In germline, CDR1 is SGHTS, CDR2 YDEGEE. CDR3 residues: CASSLVDQPQHF. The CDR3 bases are TGTGCCAGCAGCCTGGTAGATCAGCCCCAGCATTTT.